Presented here are 24 T cell receptor beta chains from one specimen sequenced in a study of post-analysis software for immune sequencing data. Study results and caveats: The five TRBV segments detected at higher frequency in patients than in controls included TRBV5-6, TRBV5-1 and TRBV20-1.

TCR beta cDNA libraries included unique molecular identifiers. TCRdb passed the PCR reads through MiXCR, listing each CDR3 protein once. The table includes hundreds of thousands of distinct CDR3 sequences, 25% to 30% detected once. No antigen is known for these receptors. What was sequenced was blood. These receptors all stem from a girl between 5 and 17 years old with multiple sclerosis.

This clonotype was recorded a few times. The chain carries TRBV4-2 and TRBJ2-3; 7 bases align to TRBD1. CDR1 and CDR2 from the germline V gene are LGHNA and YNFKEQ. The CDR3 extends over 16 amino acids. V shed 5 bases and J 8 bases; nucleotides not matched to a gene: 16. The CDR3 protein is CASSVQGGLTQVTQYF. CDR3 DNA sequence: TGTGCCAGCAGCGTCCAAGGGGGCCTTACCCAGGTTACGCAGTATTTT.

The V gene is TRBV6-8, the J gene TRBJ2-1, with D tentatively TRBD1 (6 bases). CDR3 size: 14 residues. Germline CDR1 reads MNHGY; CDR2 reads SAAAGT. The V gene lost 4 bases and the J gene lost 7 bases, with 14 bases spanning the gap. CDR3 nucleotide sequence: TGTGCCAGCAGTTTAAGGCAGGGGTGTAATGAGCAGTTCTTC. Encoded protein: CASSLRQGCNEQFF.

The genes are TRBV28 and TRBJ2-7, with D tentatively TRBD1 or TRBD2 (5 bases each). From germline, CDR1 is MDHEN and CDR2 SYDVKM. The CDR3 runs 14 residues. V dropped 7 bases and J dropped 4 bases, with 17 bases sitting between them. The CDR3 sequence: CASTTGTRSYEQYF. DNA of the CDR3: TGTGCCAGCACAACCGGGACCAGGTCTTACGAGCAGTACTTC.

This clonotype was detected ten times or more. The chain couples TRBV6-2 or TRBV6-3 to TRBJ2-5, with a possible D match to TRBD1 (6 bases). Trimming left V 6 bases short and J 1 base short, with 15 bases between. Germline values: CDR1 MNHEY, CDR2 SVGEGT. The CDR3 has 15 residues. The CDR3 nucleotides are TGTGCCAGCAGGGCCGACAGGCCCCTCCAAGAGACCCAGTACTTC. Translated, it gives CASRADRPLQETQYF.

Details on this clonotype: A much larger clone lies one base from this, so it may be a read error. The rearrangement links TRBV7-2 to TRBJ2-5; TRBD2 is a possible D gene (6 bases). V was trimmed by 5 bases and J by 9 bases, leaving 13 bases between them. The CDR3 totals 12 residues. The germline V gene encodes CDR1 SGHTA and CDR2 FQGNSA. As DNA, the CDR3 is TGTGCCAGCAGCCCCGACTGGGAGGCCCAGTACTTC. Translation gives CASSPDWEAQYF.

A word on this clonotype: One end of the junction fails to match germline, which may point to a read error. V and J are TRBV29-1 and TRBJ2-5; the D is unclear. Germline V CDR1 and CDR2: SQVTM, ANQGSEA. The length of the CDR3 is 14 residues. The CDR3 region has the DNA TGCAGCGTTTCCCCGTCGGCCCCTCAAGAGACCCGGTACTTC. Its protein is CSVSPSAPQETRYF.

This clonotype was counted between two and nine times. The chain carries TRBV7-2 and TRBJ1-2; D is possibly TRBD1 (6 bases). The CDR3 has 14 amino acids. From germline, CDR1 is SGHTA and CDR2 FQGNSA. With 4 bases removed from V and 4 bases from J, the gap between germline ends came to 13 bases. This CDR3 is CASSSRGEGYGYTF. The CDR3 nucleotides are TGTGCCAGCAGCTCCAGGGGAGAGGGCTATGGCTACACCTTC.

The chain recombines TRBV12-3 or TRBV12-4 with TRBJ2-5; weak D call: TRBD1 (6 bases). This CDR3 has 13 residues. Trimming took 3 bases from V and 5 from J, leaving 10 bases between them. CDR3 nucleotides: TGTGCCAGCAGTTTTATGGGGGCGGAGACCCAGTACTTC. It encodes CASSFMGAETQYF.

The chain has TRBV27 and TRBJ2-1; 8 nucleotides agree with TRBD1. V dropped 6 bases and J dropped 8; count of bases not matched to a gene: 6. The CDR3 extends over 13 amino acids. Germline V gene lookup returns CDR1 MNHEY and CDR2 SMNVEV (reference sequence). CDR3 sequence: CASSWTGRDEQFF. CDR3 DNA: TGTGCCAGCAGCTGGACAGGGCGCGATGAGCAGTTCTTC.

The chain couples TRBV27 to TRBJ1-2; D unclear. The CDR3 sequence is 13 residues long. V lost 3 bases to trimming and J lost 4 bases, with 9 bases between them. The germline V gene encodes CDR1 MNHEY and CDR2 SMNVEV (reference sequence). In nucleotides, the CDR3 is TGTGCCAGCAGTTTTGGGAGTACCTATGGCTACACCTTC. Encoded protein: CASSFGSTYGYTF.

The chain couples TRBV5-1 to TRBJ2-3, with 14 bases that match TRBD2. The CDR3 runs to 16 residues. The V segment lost 0 bases and the J segment 6 bases; nucleotides outside the gene matches: 3. Per germline, CDR1 SGHRS and CDR2 YFSETQ. The CDR3 loop is CASSLEGLAGVDTQYF. The CDR3, as DNA: TGCGCCAGCAGCTTGGAGGGACTAGCGGGGGTGGATACGCAGTATTTT.

The chain recombines TRBV13 with TRBJ2-5; TRBD2 matches at 7 bases. Germline-derived CDR1 and CDR2 are PRHDT and FYEKMQ (reference sequence). Losses at the gene ends were 5 bases for V and 11 bases for J; bases not matched to a gene: 14. The CDR3 runs to 14 residues. CDR3 DNA: TGTGCCAGCAGCCCGAGCGGGACCAGGACTAGTCAGTACTTC. It yields the protein CASSPSGTRTSQYF.

The chain employs TRBV4-1 and TRBJ2-5; 7 bases fit TRBD2. Germline CDR1 and CDR2: MGHRA and YSYEKL. Trimming cost V 6 bases and J 5 bases; bases outside gene matches: 6. The CDR3 length is 13 residues. The CDR3 nucleotides read TGCGCCAGCAGACCCCCCGGGAGGGAGACCCAGTACTTC. Its protein product is CASRPPGRETQYF.

The chain carries TRBV28 and TRBJ2-3; 7 bases align to TRBD2. The CDR3 totals 16 residues. Trimming cost V 6 bases and J 0 bases; bases outside gene matches: 9. Germline V gene data show CDR1 as MDHEN and CDR2 as SYDVKM. This CDR3 reads CASSLGRGFSTDTQYF. DNA for the CDR3: TGTGCCAGCAGCTTGGGGCGGGGGTTTAGCACAGATACGCAGTATTTT. The full variable domain, with the rest looked up from reference TRBV28 and TRBJ2-3, is DVKVTQSSRYLVKRTGEKVFLECVQDMDHENMFWYRQDPGLGLRLIYFSYDVKMKEKGDIPEGYSVSREKKERFSLILESASTNQTSMYLCASSLGRGFSTDTQYFGPGTRLTVL.

This clonotype was observed many times. V is TRBV7-2 and J is TRBJ2-5; 7 bases line up with TRBD1. With 1 base clipped from V and 7 bases from J, the junction kept 3 bases outside the gene matches. From germline, CDR1 is SGHTA and CDR2 FQGNSA. The CDR3 sequence is 13 residues long. The CDR3 is CASSLGGGGTQYF. For the CDR3, the DNA is TGTGCCAGCAGCTTAGGAGGGGGCGGGACCCAGTACTTC.

This clonotype appeared a few times. The chain couples TRBV7-9 to TRBJ1-2, with 7 positions matching TRBD1. The CDR3 spans 13 residues. J was trimmed by 5 bases and V by 5 bases; bases with no gene match: 5. The germline CDR1 and CDR2 sequences are SEHNR and FQNEAQ (reference sequence). CDR3 region: CASSPLGQYGYTF. DNA for the CDR3: TGTGCCAGCAGCCCCCTGGGACAGTATGGCTACACCTTC.

In DNA, the CDR3 is TGTGCCAGCAGTTACAAAGGGTCTTTTAGCTCCTACAATGAGCAGTACTTC. Residues: CASSYKGSFSSYNEQYF. V gene TRBV7-2 combines with J gene TRBJ2-1; D ambiguous. The tail of the sequence fits TRBJ2-7 better, so the J call may be wrong. This CDR3 spans 17 amino acids. Per germline, CDR1 SGHTA and CDR2 FQGNSA.

The chain employs TRBV20-1 and TRBJ2-5; possibly TRBD1 for D (6 bases). Gene TRBJ2-7 matches the end of the DNA better, so the J call may be wrong. The length of the CDR3 is 13 residues. The germline CDR1 and CDR2 sequences are DFQATT and SNEGSKA (reference sequence). The CDR3 nucleotides read TGCAGTGCCCCAGGGGCTCCGTACCCCGAGCAGTACTTC. Encoded protein: CSAPGAPYPEQYF.

The table lists this clonotype with a few counts. The V and J genes are TRBV7-2 and TRBJ1-2, with D tentatively TRBD1 (6 bases). Trimming took off 1 base at V and 2 bases at J, with 17 bases between the two ends. This CDR3 region has 17 residues. In germline, CDR1 is SGHTA, CDR2 FQGNSA. CDR3 sequence (DNA): TGTGCCAGCAGCTTAGGAGTGACAGGCTCCAAAAACTATGGCTACACCTTC. As protein: CASSLGVTGSKNYGYTF.

The chain's CDR3 is CSATRGEGAFF. The CDR3 nucleotides read TGCAGCGCCACTCGAGGGGAGGGGGCTTTCTTT. The chain links TRBV29-1 to TRBJ1-1; perhaps TRBD1 as D (5 bases). The CDR3 spans 11 residues. Trimming took 7 bases from V and 11 from J, leaving 17 bases between them. Germline loops: CDR1 SQVTM, CDR2 ANQGSEA.

J is TRBJ2-3 and V is TRBV20-1; no firm D call. This CDR3 is 14 amino acids long. Trimming shortened V by 6 bases and J by 3 bases, and 16 bases separated the two germline ends. The germline V gene encodes CDR1 DFQATT and CDR2 SNEGSKA (reference sequence). DNA of the CDR3: TGCAGTGCCAATATCTGGGTGGGGACAGATACGCAGTATTTT. It translates to CSANIWVGTDTQYF.

This clonotype was seen repeatedly, ten times or more. The rearrangement joins TRBV20-1 to TRBJ2-1, with 9 bases fitting TRBD1. The CDR3 extends over 14 amino acids. The germline gives CDR1 DFQATT, CDR2 SNEGSKA (reference sequence). Trimming removed 5 bases from V and 6 bases from J; junction bases left unmatched: 8. Written as DNA, the CDR3 is TGCAGTGCTCCCCCCCCGACAGGGGGCAATGAGCAGTTCTTC. It codes for CSAPPPTGGNEQFF.

The rearrangement uses TRBV7-8 and TRBJ2-7, with 9 bases identical to TRBD2. From germline, CDR1 is SGHVS and CDR2 FQNEAQ. V dropped 5 bases and J dropped 5; count of bases not matched to a gene: 7. The CDR3 is 14 amino acids. The CDR3 DNA sequence: TGTGCCAGCAGCCCCCTGGCGGGAGGGCACGAGCAGTACTTC. Its translation is CASSPLAGGHEQYF.

There are a few counts of this clonotype. V is TRBV27 and J is TRBJ2-1, with TRBD2 matching over 10 bases. From germline, CDR1 is MNHEY and CDR2 SMNVEV (reference sequence). The CDR3 is 18 amino acids. The ends lost 5 bases at V and 6 bases at J; junction bases unmatched: 16. The CDR3 region is CASSGSGTSETQSNEQFF. CDR3 coding DNA: TGTGCCAGCAGTGGATCCGGGACTAGCGAGACTCAAAGCAATGAGCAGTTCTTC.